One and the same sample provided the 26 T cell receptor beta chains below, sequenced in a study of T cell responses to AZD1222 COVID-19 vaccine. Only in-frame clones appear in the TCRdb table, and some are missing; sequencing was by immunoSEQ multiplex PCR. In the table there are 130,000 to 150,000 clones, 80% to 90% of which are singletons. This material consisted of peripheral blood, taken on day 0 of AZD1222 vaccination. These receptors all come from an adult in good health.

This rearrangement joins TRBV7-2 to TRBJ1-2; D possibly corresponds to TRBD1 (6 bases). Between the trimmed V and J ends, which lost 3 bases and 6 bases, there was a span of 11 bases. Germline CDR1 is SGHTA and CDR2 is FQGNSA. CDR3 length: 13 residues. The CDR3 DNA reads TGTGCCAGCAGCTTGTCCAGGGGCAATGGCTACACCTTC. It codes for CASSLSRGNGYTF.

The chain is built from TRBV18 and TRBJ2-7; 7 nucleotides agree with TRBD1. The CDR3 is 13 residues long. The V gene's germline CDR1 is KGHSH and CDR2 LQKENI. With V trimmed by 8 bases and J by 2 bases, 6 bases remained unmatched. The CDR3 region is CASKWTGTYEQYF. The CDR3 coding sequence is TGTGCCAGCAAGTGGACAGGTACCTACGAGCAGTACTTC.

The J gene is TRBJ2-1, the V gene TRBV28, with 10 bases aligning to TRBD2. Trimming took 6 bases from V and 10 from J; bases not matched to a gene: 12. The CDR3 spans 15 residues. The germline CDR1 and CDR2 sequences are MDHEN and SYDVKM. CDR3 amino acids: CASSRLSSGSPEQFF. CDR3 bases: TGTGCCAGCAGCCGACTATCTAGCGGGAGCCCCGAGCAGTTCTTC.

V is TRBV5-1 and J is TRBJ2-5; no clear D gene. The germline gives CDR1 SGHRS, CDR2 YFSETQ. There are 13 residues in the CDR3. V lost 0 bases, J lost 5 bases, and 8 bases lay in between. The CDR3 sequence is CASSLGVVETQYF. CDR3 DNA: TGCGCCAGCAGCTTGGGGGTAGTGGAGACCCAGTACTTC.

The V and J genes are TRBV19 and TRBJ1-5; TRBD1 is a possible D gene (5 bases). The length of the CDR3 is 15 residues. Per germline, CDR1 LNHDA and CDR2 SQIVND (reference sequence). V lost 2 bases to trimming and J lost 3 bases, with 11 bases between them. DNA for the CDR3: TGTGCCAGTAGTATACAGGGAAATAACAATCAGCCCCAGCATTTT. Protein product: CASSIQGNNNQPQHF.

The V and J genes are TRBV3-1 (or the pseudogene TRBV3-2) and TRBJ1-4; 7 bases align to TRBD1. Looked up from germline, CDR1 is LGHDT and CDR2 is YNNKEL (reference sequence). This CDR3 region has 15 residues. V shed 1 base and J 5 bases; nucleotides not matched to a gene: 4. The chain's CDR3 is CASSQGRGRNEKLFF. CDR3 in DNA: TGTGCCAGCAGCCAAGGGAGGGGGCGGAATGAAAAACTGTTTTTT.

This chain connects TRBV7-9 to TRBJ1-4, with 7 bases aligning to TRBD1. J gave up 8 bases and V 5 bases, and 11 bases lay outside the gene matches. This CDR3 spans 15 amino acids. CDR1 and CDR2 from the germline V gene are SEHNR and FQNEAQ (reference sequence). CDR3 coding DNA: TGTGCCAGCAGCCAGGGTAGGGGGCAAAGGGAAAAACTGTTTTTT. Protein product: CASSQGRGQREKLFF.

The chain uses TRBV7-9 and TRBJ2-1; D call uncertain. The CDR3 spans 15 residues. V lost 3 bases, J lost 2 bases, and 11 bases lay in between. Germline CDR1 SEHNR, CDR2 FQNEAQ (reference sequence). The CDR3 here is CASSFLLGPYNEQFF. The CDR3 DNA reads TGTGCCAGCAGCTTCCTTTTAGGGCCCTACAATGAGCAGTTCTTC.

The chain carries TRBV27 and TRBJ1-5; D gene uncertain. Germline lookup yields CDR1 MNHEY and CDR2 SMNVEV (reference sequence). V was clipped by 3 bases and J by 9 bases, with 15 bases between them. The CDR3 consists of 14 residues. CDR3 coding DNA: TGTGCCAGCAGTTTGTCCGACACCCATTGGCCCCAGCATTTT. This gives the protein CASSLSDTHWPQHF.

V gene TRBV2 combines with J gene TRBJ1-6; the match to TRBD1 covers 7 bases. CDR1 is SNHLY, CDR2 FYNNEI, per germline. The CDR3 totals 15 residues. Trimming cost V 3 bases and J 9 bases; bases outside gene matches: 8. In nucleotides, the CDR3 is TGTGCCAGCAGTGACTCGACAGGGAAGGGTTCACCCCTCCACTTT. Amino acid sequence: CASSDSTGKGSPLHF.

The V gene is TRBV11-2, the J gene TRBJ2-7; D may be TRBD2 (6 bases). Germline values: CDR1 SGHAT, CDR2 FQNNGV. V was clipped by 1 base and J by 6 bases, with 13 bases between them. The CDR3 has 14 amino acids. CDR3 nucleotide sequence: TGTGCCAGCAGCTTAGGCGGGGACGTCGGCGAGCAGTACTTC. This encodes CASSLGGDVGEQYF.

CDR3 DNA: TGTGCCAGCAGCTGGGACCGAGCGAATGAGCAGTTCTTC. Amino acid sequence: CASSWDRANEQFF. The rearrangement uses TRBV5-4 and TRBJ2-1; D possibly uses TRBD1 or TRBD2 (5 bases each). The ends were cut back, 3 bases at V and 7 bases at J, with 11 bases in the middle. CDR1 SGHNT and CDR2 YYREEE come from the germline V gene (reference sequence). The CDR3 spans 13 residues.

This chain uses TRBV5-4 with TRBJ2-7, with unresolved D. Trimming cost V 3 bases and J 3 bases, with 4 bases left between them. The CDR3 has 11 residues. CDR1 SGHNT and CDR2 YYREEE come from the germline V gene (reference sequence). DNA for the CDR3: TGTGCCAGCAGCTCCCTCTACGAGCAGTACTTC. Its translation is CASSSLYEQYF.

This clone was detected once. The CDR3 DNA sequence: TGTGCCAGCAGTTACTCGAAGGGCTTGGGTTCACCCCTCCACTTT. The encoded protein is CASSYSKGLGSPLHF. V usage is TRBV6-5 and J usage is TRBJ1-6; D is ambiguous. Trimming took off 0 bases at V and 9 bases at J, with 12 bases between the two ends. Germline values: CDR1 MNHEY, CDR2 SVGAGI. CDR3 size: 15 residues.

CDR3 amino acids: CASSLVASGGLYNEQFF. In DNA, the CDR3 is TGTGCCAGCAGCTTGGTGGCTAGCGGGGGATTATACAATGAGCAGTTCTTC. V gene TRBV5-5 combines with J gene TRBJ2-1; the match to TRBD2 covers 10 bases. From germline, CDR1 is SGHKS and CDR2 YYEKEE (reference sequence). CDR3 length equals 17 residues. Germline trimming cut 0 bases from V and 4 bases from J; bases unmatched to any gene: 7.

The V and J genes are TRBV11-3 and TRBJ1-1; weak D call: TRBD1 (5 bases). CDR1 is SGHNT and CDR2 is YENEEA in the germline V gene. The CDR3 extends over 13 amino acids. V was pared by 6 bases and J by 1 base, with 9 bases between. CDR3 nucleotides: TGTGCCAGCAGAGGGACGGAGAACACTGAAGCTTTCTTT. It is translated as CASRGTENTEAFF. The full variable domain, completed using reference TRBV11-3 and TRBJ1-1, is EAGVVQSPRYKIIEKKQPVAFWCNPISGHNTLYWYLQNLGQGPELLIRYENEEAVDDSQLPKDRFSAERLKGVDSTLKIQPAELGDSAVYLCASRGTENTEAFFGQGTRLTVV.

A few counts support this clone. This chain links TRBV28 with TRBJ2-4; D perhaps matches TRBD2 (7 bases). Germline lookup yields CDR1 MDHEN and CDR2 SYDVKM. V lost 2 bases and J 8 bases, leaving 16 bases between the germline ends. The CDR3 is 15 amino acids. The CDR3 reads CASSLRGWEGDIQYF. DNA of the CDR3: TGTGCCAGCAGTTTACGAGGGTGGGAGGGGGACATTCAGTACTTC.

This chain links TRBV27 with TRBJ2-7; 8 nucleotides align to TRBD1. The CDR3 loop spans 15 amino acids. Trimming cost V 5 bases and J 3 bases; bases outside gene matches: 9. Germline lookup yields CDR1 MNHEY and CDR2 SMNVEV (reference sequence). The CDR3 DNA reads as TGTGCCAGCAGTCCCTGGACAGGGAATTACTACGAGCAGTACTTC. Translating gives CASSPWTGNYYEQYF.

The chain employs TRBV28 and TRBJ2-7, with 13 bases aligning to TRBD2. The CDR3 extends over 15 amino acids. Looked up from germline, CDR1 is MDHEN and CDR2 is SYDVKM. The ends lost 7 bases at V and 1 base at J; junction bases unmatched: 4. CDR3 sequence: CASTSTSGRSYEQYF. The CDR3 DNA follows: TGTGCCAGCACCTCGACTAGCGGGAGGTCCTACGAGCAGTACTTC.

The CDR3 region is CASSLGVRERAFF. The CDR3 nucleotides read TGTGCCAGCAGCTTAGGGGTTCGGGAGAGGGCTTTCTTT. The rearrangement links TRBV7-9 to TRBJ1-1; the D is unclear. This CDR3 contains 13 residues. Trimming took off 1 base at V and 11 bases at J, with 14 bases between the two ends. Germline V lookup: CDR1 SEHNR, CDR2 FQNEAQ (reference sequence). Looking up the rest from reference TRBV7-9 and TRBJ1-1 gives the full variable domain: DTGVSQNPRHKITKRGQNVTFRCDPISEHNRLYWYRQTLGQGPEFLTYFQNEAQLEKSRLLSDRFSAERPKGSFSTLEIQRTEQGDSAMYLCASSLGVRERAFFGQGTRLTVV.

Here the CDR3 reads CASSSSGSTDTQYF. CDR3 DNA: TGTGCCAGCAGCTCGTCAGGTAGCACAGATACGCAGTATTTT. The V and J genes are TRBV5-4 and TRBJ2-3; D ambiguous. The germline V gene has CDR1 SGHNT and CDR2 YYREEE (reference sequence). CDR3 length: 14 residues. V lost 3 bases, J lost 0 bases, and 8 bases lay in between.

This clone was detected only a few times. J is TRBJ1-2 and V is TRBV19; the D is unclear. The V end was cut by 6 bases, the J end by 4 bases, with 18 bases between. This CDR3 spans 15 amino acids. The germline CDR1 and CDR2 sequences are LNHDA and SQIVND (reference sequence). The DNA for the CDR3 is TGTGCCAGTAGCCCTAATGCAGGAACGTCCTATGGCTACACCTTC. It translates to CASSPNAGTSYGYTF.

The V call is TRBV19, the J call TRBJ1-5; tentatively, D is TRBD1 (5 bases). Germline V gene sequence: CDR1 LNHDA, CDR2 SQIVND (reference sequence). V was trimmed by 4 bases and J by 6 bases, leaving 16 bases between them. CDR3 size: 15 residues. CDR3 sequence: CASSTGDWGVQPQHF. The CDR3, as DNA: TGTGCCAGTAGTACCGGGGATTGGGGGGTTCAGCCCCAGCATTTT.

The chain joins TRBV2 to TRBJ1-2; no clear D gene. The germline gives CDR1 SNHLY, CDR2 FYNNEI. V was clipped by 7 bases and J by 8 bases, with 14 bases between them. CDR3 length: 12 residues. The CDR3: CASMTELGGYTF. The CDR3, as DNA: TGTGCCAGCATGACGGAATTAGGCGGCTACACCTTC.

This chain connects TRBV5-1 to TRBJ2-1; 14 positions agree with TRBD2. This CDR3 region has 17 residues. The germline V gene encodes CDR1 SGHRS and CDR2 YFSETQ. J lost 4 bases, V lost 3 bases, and 6 bases had no gene match. Here the CDR3 DNA reads TGCGCCAGCAGCTCGACTAGCGGGAGGGAACTGTACAATGAGCAGTTCTTC. As protein: CASSSTSGRELYNEQFF.

The chain employs TRBV29-1 and TRBJ2-3, with 7 bases matching TRBD1. Per germline, CDR1 SQVTM and CDR2 ANQGSEA. V shed 7 bases and J 1 base; nucleotides not matched to a gene: 8. This CDR3 region has 14 residues. DNA of the CDR3: TGCAGCGCTAGACAGGGAGTAGGCACAGATACGCAGTATTTT. As protein: CSARQGVGTDTQYF.